Shown below are 3 T cell receptor beta chains from a single sample sequenced in a study of cytomegalovirus exposure and HLA in healthy donors. Profiling relied on immunoSEQ multiplex PCR, and the TCRdb table lists in-frame clones only, not all of them. The data contain around 130,000 clones, roughly 89% of them seen just once; the ten biggest clones take up approximately 3.3%. Sequencing input: PBMCs. These receptors were taken from a man under 40 in good health and CMV-seronegative.

This chain joins TRBV4-1 and TRBJ1-5, with D perhaps TRBD1 (6 bases). Germline lookup yields CDR1 MGHRA and CDR2 YSYEKL. There are 18 residues in the CDR3. V lost 4 bases to trimming and J lost 3 bases, with 22 bases between them. Here the CDR3 reads CASSPSHVERQVNQPQHF. The CDR3 DNA sequence: TGCGCCAGCAGCCCGTCGCACGTAGAACGACAGGTCAATCAGCCCCAGCATTTT.

The V call is TRBV28, the J call TRBJ1-1; D unresolved. Germline CDR1 MDHEN, CDR2 SYDVKM. Deletions cut 7 bases from V and 4 bases from J, with 16 bases between. The CDR3 length is 14 residues. The CDR3 spells CASTPALASTEAFF. The CDR3 DNA reads as TGTGCCAGCACCCCGGCCTTAGCGAGCACTGAAGCTTTCTTT. The full variable domain, its missing parts supplied by reference TRBV28 and TRBJ1-1, is DVKVTQSSRYLVKRTGEKVFLECVQDMDHENMFWYRQDPGLGLRLIYFSYDVKMKEKGDIPEGYSVSREKKERFSLILESASTNQTSMYLCASTPALASTEAFFGQGTRLTVV.

This clone came up once. The chain links TRBV7-9 to TRBJ2-7; 8 bases are shared with TRBD2. V trimming: 8 bases; J trimming: 5 bases; junction bases outside the gene matches: 23. Germline lookup yields CDR1 SEHNR and CDR2 FQNEAQ (reference sequence). The CDR3 is made up of 18 amino acids. This CDR3 is CASSSPPGAGSGGNEQYF. CDR3 nucleotides: TGTGCCAGCTCCTCCCCGCCAGGGGCAGGGAGCGGGGGTAACGAGCAGTACTTC.